This TCR beta chain came from a study of OX40 agonist ivuxolimab in advanced cancers. Cycle 7 day 1, cycle 4 day 1, and baseline were the timepoints at which blood was sampled. This clone was seen just once. The method was immunoSEQ multiplex PCR; TCRdb's version includes in-frame clones alone and lacks a portion of them. The profile shows around 110,000 clones, around 93% of them singletons. The germline gives CDR1 LNHDA, CDR2 SQIVND (reference sequence). This CDR3 comprises 15 residues. With 3 bases clipped from V and 5 bases from J, the junction kept 7 bases outside the gene matches. This clonotype was obtained from an adult with an advanced solid tumor such as melanoma, head and neck, liver or kidney cancer. This specimen was CD4+ or CD8+ T cells sorted from blood, taken in a trial of the OX40 agonist ivuxolimab. The chain has TRBV19 and TRBJ2-1; the match to TRBD1 covers 7 bases. DNA for the CDR3: TGTGCCAGTAGTATCGGTAGGGGGCCCAACAATGAGCAGTTCTTC. Amino acid sequence: CASSIGRGPNNEQFF.